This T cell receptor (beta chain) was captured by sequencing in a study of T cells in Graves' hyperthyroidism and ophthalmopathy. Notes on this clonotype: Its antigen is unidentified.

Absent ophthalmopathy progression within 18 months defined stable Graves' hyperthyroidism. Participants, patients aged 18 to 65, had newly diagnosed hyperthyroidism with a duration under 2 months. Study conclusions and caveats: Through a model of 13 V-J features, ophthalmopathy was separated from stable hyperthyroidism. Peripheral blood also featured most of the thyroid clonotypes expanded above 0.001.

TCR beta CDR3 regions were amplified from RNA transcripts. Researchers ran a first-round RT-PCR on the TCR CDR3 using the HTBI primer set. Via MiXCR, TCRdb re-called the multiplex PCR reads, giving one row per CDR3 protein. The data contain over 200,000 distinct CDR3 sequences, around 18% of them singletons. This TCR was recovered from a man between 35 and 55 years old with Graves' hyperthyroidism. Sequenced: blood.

CDR3 sequence reads: CASSPGGAGEQYF. The CDR3 bases are TGTGCCAGCAGTCCCGGGGGGGCTGGCGAGCAGTACTTC. The chain is built from TRBV7-2 and TRBJ2-7, with TRBD2 matching over 8 bases. V dropped 6 bases and J dropped 6; count of bases not matched to a gene: 7. This CDR3 is built from 13 residues. CDR1 and CDR2 (germline): SGHTA, FQGNSA.